The rows below give T cell receptor beta chains drawn from one sample of a study of prognosis after radiotherapy for stage I lung cancer. TCRdb recomputed calls from the multiplex PCR reads with MiXCR, one row per CDR3 protein. There are almost 40,000 distinct CDR3 sequences in the sample; roughly 24% occur only once, and less than 30% lies in the top ten. Here the sequenced sample was PBMCs, taken before or after stereotactic body radiation therapy (not recorded which). The receptors stem from a donor over 45 with non-small cell lung cancer. Both conserved end residues are part of each CDR3. The order of the fields is CDR3 DNA, CDR3 protein, D gene, clone size, J gene, V gene. A D gene is named only where the DNA matches it firmly. Some rows mark clone size as missing; the rest say once, few, many or name a class of expanded clone.

cdr3_nt: TGTGCCAGCAGCGGACAGGGGGATGGGACTGAAGCTTTCTTT
cdr3_aa: CASSGQGDGTEAFF
d_call: TRBD1
clone_size: .
j_call: TRBJ1-1
v_call: TRBV5-4

cdr3_nt: TGTGCCAGCAGTTCCGCAGGGTCACCCGGGGAGCTGTTTTTT
cdr3_aa: CASSSAGSPGELFF
d_call: .
clone_size: .
j_call: TRBJ2-2
v_call: TRBV6-5

cdr3_nt: TGTGCCAGCAGCCAAGGTTCCTGGGATGAGCAGTTCTTC
cdr3_aa: CASSQGSWDEQFF
d_call: .
clone_size: many
j_call: TRBJ2-1
v_call: TRBV3-1

cdr3_nt: TGTGCCAGCACCCGATCTAGCGGGAGATGGGAGGAGACCCAGTACTTC
cdr3_aa: CASTRSSGRWEETQYF
d_call: TRBD2
clone_size: .
j_call: TRBJ2-5
v_call: TRBV6-2/TRBV6-3

cdr3_nt: TGTGCCAGTAGTGGCCAGCGGGGGGAGGGCCGGAGGGGCACCTACGAGAAGTACTTC
cdr3_aa: CASSGQRGEGRRGTYEKYF
d_call: TRBD2
clone_size: .
j_call: TRBJ2-7
v_call: TRBV19

cdr3_nt: TGTGCCAGTAGTATCGGGACGCTTCTTGTGGGCACTGAAGCTTTCTTT
cdr3_aa: CASSIGTLLVGTEAFF
d_call: .
clone_size: many
j_call: TRBJ1-1
v_call: TRBV19

cdr3_nt: TGTGCCAGCTCCGGGACCGCGAACACCGGGGAGCTGTTTTTT
cdr3_aa: CASSGTANTGELFF
d_call: .
clone_size: many
j_call: TRBJ2-2
v_call: TRBV5-6

cdr3_nt: TGCAGCGCAAGAGGGACAGGGGCCTACGAGCAGTACTTC
cdr3_aa: CSARGTGAYEQYF
d_call: TRBD1
clone_size: many
j_call: TRBJ2-7
v_call: TRBV29-1

cdr3_nt: TGTGCCAGCAGCCGCGACCCTTCCGGGACCCATGGCTACACCTTC
cdr3_aa: CASSRDPSGTHGYTF
d_call: .
clone_size: many
j_call: TRBJ1-2
v_call: TRBV7-8

cdr3_nt: TGCGCCAGCAGCTTGGGGTTACAGGGGGATTCACCCCTCCACTTT
cdr3_aa: CASSLGLQGDSPLHF
d_call: TRBD1
clone_size: .
j_call: TRBJ1-6
v_call: TRBV5-1

cdr3_nt: TGTGCCAGTAGGACTATAAACCCCGCCCCCGGCGAGCAGTACTTC
cdr3_aa: CASRTINPAPGEQYF
d_call: .
clone_size: many
j_call: TRBJ2-7
v_call: TRBV19

cdr3_nt: TGTGCCAGCAGTTTACTTCCGAGCTTACAAGAGACCCAGTACTTC
cdr3_aa: CASSLLPSLQETQYF
d_call: .
clone_size: many
j_call: TRBJ2-5
v_call: TRBV28

cdr3_nt: TGTGCCAGCAGTGAGTGGGAGTCCGGGGAGCTGTTTTTT
cdr3_aa: CASSEWESGELFF
d_call: .
clone_size: many
j_call: TRBJ2-2
v_call: TRBV6-1

cdr3_nt: TGTGCCAGTAGTATAGGGAGCGGGGGTAGAAGTGAGACCCAGTACTTC
cdr3_aa: CASSIGSGGRSETQYF
d_call: TRBD2
clone_size: many
j_call: TRBJ2-5
v_call: TRBV19

cdr3_nt: TGTGCCAGCACGGGGAACAGGTTGAACACTGAAGCTTTCTTT
cdr3_aa: CASTGNRLNTEAFF
d_call: .
clone_size: many
j_call: TRBJ1-1
v_call: TRBV6-1

cdr3_nt: TGCAGTGCTAGAGAGGCCCCAAGCGGCTCCTACAATGAGCAGTTCTTC
cdr3_aa: CSAREAPSGSYNEQFF
d_call: .
clone_size: many
j_call: TRBJ2-1
v_call: TRBV20-1

cdr3_nt: TGTGCCAGCAGCGGACTAGCGGGAAGCTCCTACAATGAGCAGTTCTTC
cdr3_aa: CASSGLAGSSYNEQFF
d_call: TRBD2
clone_size: few
j_call: TRBJ2-1
v_call: TRBV5-4

cdr3_nt: TGTGCCAGCAGCAACCGGGACAGGGGGAACAATGAGCAGTTCTTC
cdr3_aa: CASSNRDRGNNEQFF
d_call: TRBD1
clone_size: many
j_call: TRBJ2-1
v_call: TRBV6-1

cdr3_nt: TGTGCCAGCAGCCCGAGAGGAGGGACAGGGATAGATACGCAGTATTTT
cdr3_aa: CASSPRGGTGIDTQYF
d_call: TRBD1
clone_size: many
j_call: TRBJ2-3
v_call: TRBV7-9

cdr3_nt: TGCAGTGCTAGATTACTAGCGGAAGAGACCCAGTACTTC
cdr3_aa: CSARLLAEETQYF
d_call: TRBD2
clone_size: many
j_call: TRBJ2-5
v_call: TRBV20-1